A selection of T cell receptor beta chains follows, all from one sample in a study of T-cell reconstitution after alpha-beta-depleted transplantation in children. TCRdb re-derived calls from the PCR reads in MiXCR, one entry per CDR3 protein. This sample has 600,000 to 700,000 distinct CDR3 sequences, with 16% found just once. Sequencing was performed on PBMCs from the stem cell graft donor, taken from the stem cell graft. The receptor set was obtained from a human donor who donated a stem cell graft to a child with acute myeloid leukemia. CDR3s leave out the opening cysteine and the closing phenylalanine or tryptophan.

V	length	J	CDR3
TRBV20-1	11	TRBJ1-4	SARTGGGEKLF
TRBV11-3	12	TRBJ2-4	ASSSRDGGNIQY
TRBV12-3/TRBV12-4	13	TRBJ2-1	ASSSGTSPNNEQF
TRBV5-1	12	TRBJ2-7	ASSFDFQTYEQY
TRBV20-1	15	TRBJ2-4	SARIAGARIAKNIQY
TRBV20-1	15	TRBJ1-3	SARGLQGTGAGNTIY
TRBV20-1	10	TRBJ2-5	SARGTAETQY
TRBV29-1	12	TRBJ2-7	SVVCADRVYEQY
TRBV27	10	TRBJ1-2	ASRLGQGGYT
TRBV4-1	15	TRBJ1-1	ASSQERTGRMNTEAF
TRBV5-1	12	TRBJ2-5	ASSLATSKETQY
TRBV7-2	13	TRBJ1-6	ASSLQQGSDSPLH
TRBV10-3	11	TRBJ1-1	AIRGGGNTEAF